Listed below are T cell receptor beta chains from one sample, sequenced in a study of T cell repertoires in cytomegalovirus infection. These receptors are not linked to any known antigen. TCRdb reanalysed the reads using MiXCR and keeps one entry per CDR3 protein. This table has approximately 70,000 distinct CDR3 sequences, 20% to 25% appearing once. Specimen: CD8+ T cells from cultured PBMCs, collected from culture after CMV antigen stimulation. These receptor sequences come from a human donor in good health (CMV status not recorded). Some clones in this sample may be carry-over from other donors' samples. CDR3s include the opening cysteine and the closing phenylalanine or tryptophan. The order of the fields is J gene, D gene, clone size, V gene, CDR3 DNA, CDR3 protein. D genes are given only for firm matches. Only some rows state a clone size, as once, few, many or a class for expanded clones.

TRBJ2-3 NA NA TRBV6-5 TGTGCCAGCACGGAGGACTATAAAAGCACAGATACGCAGTATTTT CASTEDYKSTDTQYF
TRBJ2-3 TRBD1 few TRBV9 TGTGCCAGCAGCGCGGACAGGGTAACAGATACGCAGTATTTT CASSADRVTDTQYF
TRBJ1-2 NA few TRBV6-2/TRBV6-3 TGTGCCAGCAGTCCCGATGACAGGAACTATGGCTACACCTTC CASSPDDRNYGYTF
TRBJ1-1 NA NA TRBV27 TGTGACAGCAGTTTATCGGGAAACACTGAAGCTTTCTTT CDSSLSGNTEAFF
TRBJ2-2 NA few TRBV20-1 TGCAGTGCTAGAAAGGGGTTCGGCGGGGAGCTGTTTTTT CSARKGFGGELFF
TRBJ2-7 NA many TRBV7-8 TGTGCCAGCAGCCCCTCCTACGAGCAGTACTTC CASSPSYEQYF
TRBJ1-5 NA few TRBV7-2 TGTGCCAGCAGCCTCACCGATCAGCCCCAGCATTTT CASSLTDQPQHF
TRBJ1-2 NA NA TRBV4-1 TGCGCCAGCAGCCAAGACTGGGACGATGGCTACACCTTC CASSQDWDDGYTF
TRBJ1-2 NA many TRBV20-1 TGCAGTGCTAGAGAAAGCTTAACAGATCATTTCCATGGCTACACCTTC CSARESLTDHFHGYTF
TRBJ1-3 NA many TRBV7-2 TGTGCCAGCAGCCCCGGTCGAGGGGCCAACATTATCGAGGGGAACACCATATATTTT CASSPGRGANIIEGNTIYF
TRBJ1-1 NA NA TRBV7-9 TGTGCCAGCAGCTTAGCGTCGGGGTATGCTTTCTTT CASSLASGYAFF
TRBJ2-7 NA many TRBV7-9 TGTGCCAGCAGCCATCCGGACTTCTACGAGCAGTACTTC CASSHPDFYEQYF
TRBJ2-5 NA once TRBV7-6 TGTGCCAGCAGCTTAGGCTGGTCGGCAGGGGGGGGAACAGGAGAGACCCAGTACTTC CASSLGWSAGGGTGETQYF
TRBJ1-1 NA few TRBV12-3/TRBV12-4 TGTGCCAGCAGTTGGCCCCGGGCGGGGGGGACTGAAGCTTTCTTT CASSWPRAGGTEAFF
TRBJ2-1 NA NA TRBV12-3/TRBV12-4 TGTGCCAGCAGTTTGATTGGCAATGAGCAGTTCTTC CASSLIGNEQFF
TRBJ2-7 NA NA TRBV7-3 TGTGCCAGCAGCGTAGGACTAACGAACGAGCAGTACTTC CASSVGLTNEQYF
TRBJ2-1 NA NA TRBV20-1 TGCAGTGCTCATAGGTCAAATTACAATGAGCAGTTCTTC CSAHRSNYNEQFF
TRBJ1-5 NA NA TRBV12-3/TRBV12-4 TGTGCCAGCAGCCCCTGGGACGGAGGCAGCAATCAGCCCCAGCATTTT CASSPWDGGSNQPQHF
TRBJ2-7 TRBD1 few TRBV13 TGTGCCAGCAGCTTCTCCGGGACAGGGAACAACGAGCAGTACTTC CASSFSGTGNNEQYF